This T cell receptor (beta chain) was identified in a study of graft-versus-host responses after intestinal transplantation. Method: immunoSEQ multiplex PCR; TCRdb's copy keeps in-frame clones and lacks some. The sample lists 9,500 to 12,000 clones; around 83% were seen once. The CDR3 is 13 residues long. V trimming: 7 bases; J trimming: 6 bases; junction bases outside the gene matches: 5. The germline V gene encodes CDR1 LNHDA and CDR2 SQIVND (reference sequence). This clone was counted once. This chain connects TRBV19 to TRBJ2-1; 8 bases are a match to TRBD1. This TCR derives from a human patient who received an intestinal transplant, so some T cells may come from the graft donor. Specimen: PBMCs, collected about 490 days after intestinal transplant. The CDR3 sequence: CASNQGAGNEQFF. The CDR3, as DNA: TGTGCCAGTAACCAGGGGGCGGGCAATGAGCAGTTCTTC. Full variable domain (rest looked up from reference TRBV19 and TRBJ2-1): DGGITQSPKYLFRKEGQNVTLSCEQNLNHDAMYWYRQDPGQGLRLIYYSQIVNDFQKGDIAEGYSVSREKKESFPLTVTSAQKNPTAFYLCASNQGAGNEQFFGPGTRLTVL.